The 32 T cell receptor beta chains below were found in one sample sequenced in a study of T cell repertoires in cytomegalovirus infection. TCRdb recomputed calls from the reads with MiXCR, one row per CDR3 protein. This sample has about 440,000 distinct CDR3 sequences, with approximately 32% found just once. The sequencing input was PBMCs. All receptors derive from a human donor in good health (CMV status not recorded). Some clones in this sample may be carry-over from other donors' samples.

Comment on this clonotype: A clone one base away is much larger, so this may be a read error. The rearrangement joins TRBV7-2 to TRBJ1-4; 8 bases are shared with TRBD1. The V gene's germline CDR1 is SGHTA and CDR2 FQGNSA. V lost 3 bases and J lost 8; bases outside the gene matches: 5. CDR3 length equals 14 residues. The CDR3 protein is CASSLTGAVEKLFF. CDR3 bases: TGTGCCAGCAGCTTGACAGGGGCCGTGGAAAAACTGTTTTTT.

This clonotype was observed at least ten times. Here the CDR3 DNA reads TGTGCCAGCAGTACTGGGAATGAGCAGTTCTTC. Translating it yields CASSTGNEQFF. The rearrangement links TRBV12-3 or TRBV12-4 to TRBJ2-1, with D unclear. V dropped 5 bases and J dropped 7 bases, with 6 bases sitting between them. The CDR3 consists of 11 residues.

The chain recombines TRBV24-1 with TRBJ2-7, with a possible D match to TRBD2 (5 bases). The CDR3 is 12 residues long. V was clipped by 3 bases and J by 4 bases, with 6 bases between them. CDR1 is KGHDR and CDR2 is SFDVKD in the germline V gene. The CDR3 is CATSDRGYEQYF. The CDR3 bases are TGTGCCACCAGTGATCGAGGGTACGAGCAGTACTTC.

This clonotype was detected only a few times. The chain uses TRBV19 and TRBJ1-2, with TRBD1 matching over 12 bases. The CDR3 has 16 amino acids. Germline loops: CDR1 LNHDA, CDR2 SQIVND (reference sequence). V gave up 5 bases and J gave up 4 bases; unmatched junction bases: 8. DNA for the CDR3: TGTGCCAGTAGTGCTGGGACAGGGGGCAGTTCCTATGGCTACACCTTC. Translating gives CASSAGTGGSSYGYTF.

This clonotype turned up a few times. The J gene is TRBJ1-3, the V gene TRBV10-3, with 7 bases lining up with TRBD1. Trimming cost V 10 bases and J 1 base; bases outside gene matches: 13. From germline, CDR1 is ENHRY and CDR2 SYGVKD. The CDR3 has 16 residues. Here the CDR3 reads CASQEMTGKSGNTIYF. In nucleotides, the CDR3 is TGTGCCAGCCAGGAGATGACAGGGAAGTCTGGAAACACCATATATTTT.

The chain recombines TRBV6-5 with TRBJ2-3; 10 nucleotides agree with TRBD1. The CDR3 consists of 15 residues. Losses at the gene ends were 2 bases for V and 5 bases for J; bases not matched to a gene: 4. The germline gives CDR1 MNHEY, CDR2 SVGAGI. This CDR3 is CASSYNRDRGDTQYF. The CDR3 DNA reads as TGTGCCAGCAGTTACAACCGGGACAGGGGAGATACGCAGTATTTT.

The sample holds a few counts of this clonotype. The rearrangement joins TRBV6-6 to TRBJ1-6; weak D call: TRBD1 (6 bases). The CDR3 is 12 amino acids. The V gene's germline CDR1 is MNHNY and CDR2 SVGAGI (reference sequence). Trimming pared 2 bases from V and 12 bases from J, leaving 8 bases between. The CDR3 is CASSYPGQPLHF. The CDR3 bases are TGTGCCAGCAGTTACCCGGGACAACCCCTCCACTTT.

The CDR3 reads CASYRDTYEQYF. The CDR3 DNA reads as TGTGCCAGCTACAGGGACACCTACGAGCAGTACTTC. The J gene is TRBJ2-7, the V gene TRBV28; possibly TRBD1 for D (6 bases). CDR1 and CDR2 from the germline V gene are MDHEN and SYDVKM. The V gene lost 8 bases and the J gene lost 2 bases, with 10 bases spanning the gap. CDR3 length: 12 residues.

This clonotype was counted only a few times. The chain uses TRBV6-1 and TRBJ1-1; D uncertain. CDR3 length: 14 residues. The V and J ends lost 6 bases and 1 base respectively, with 12 bases between them. CDR1 and CDR2 from the germline V gene are MNHNS and SASEGT. The CDR3 nucleotides read TGTGCCAGCAGGGATAGCTGGGGGAACACTGAAGCTTTCTTT. It translates to CASRDSWGNTEAFF.

A remark on this clonotype: At one end the junction does not follow the germline gene, possibly because of a read error. This chain joins TRBV20-1 and TRBJ1-5; D is unresolved. The CDR3 is made up of 15 amino acids. Germline V gives CDR1 DFQATT, CDR2 SNEGSKA (reference sequence). The chain's CDR3 is CRARMAAVGKQPQHF. The CDR3 DNA sequence: TGCAGGGCTCGCATGGCGGCCGTGGGCAAGCAGCCCCAGCATTTT.

This chain uses TRBV7-8 with TRBJ2-7, with 12 bases fitting TRBD2. The CDR3 has 19 amino acids. Germline V gives CDR1 SGHVS, CDR2 FQNEAQ. V was pared by 5 bases and J by 0 bases, with 14 bases of the junction left unmatched. This chain's CDR3 is CASSMTHWTSGASSYEQYF. DNA for the CDR3: TGTGCCAGCAGCATGACGCACTGGACTAGCGGGGCCAGCTCCTACGAGCAGTACTTC.

The chain recombines TRBV19 with TRBJ1-1; maybe TRBD1 (5 bases). Germline V lookup: CDR1 LNHDA, CDR2 SQIVND (reference sequence). The CDR3 sequence is 16 residues long. V lost 2 bases and J lost 1, with 14 bases in between. The CDR3, as DNA: TGTGCCAGTAGTATACAGATCGAGACAGCGAACACTGAAGCTTTCTTT. Translation: CASSIQIETANTEAFF.

V and J are TRBV27 and TRBJ1-1; D gene ambiguous. This CDR3 is 12 amino acids long. Trimming removed 6 bases at V and 1 base at J, with 6 bases between. From germline, CDR1 is MNHEY and CDR2 SMNVEV (reference sequence). Here the CDR3 reads CASRSGNTEAFF. For the CDR3, the DNA is TGTGCCAGCAGGAGTGGGAACACTGAAGCTTTCTTT.

Points on this clonotype: A read error may be the cause here, since a much bigger clone is one base away. This chain links TRBV7-6 with TRBJ1-5; possible D gene TRBD1, 5 bases. V gave up 1 base and J gave up 6 bases, with 7 bases separating them. Per germline, CDR1 SGHVS and CDR2 FNYEAQ. The CDR3 has 13 amino acids. The CDR3 DNA is TGTGCCAGCAGCTTAGGGACAACTCAGCCCCAGCATTTT. Its translation: CASSLGTTQPQHF.

The chain has TRBV6-1 and TRBJ2-1; D unclear. The CDR3 covers 13 residues. Germline V gives CDR1 MNHNS, CDR2 SASEGT. Between the trimmed V and J ends, which lost 6 bases and 0 bases, there was a span of 6 bases. The CDR3 sequence is CASRKASYNEQFF. CDR3 bases: TGTGCCAGCAGGAAGGCCTCCTACAATGAGCAGTTCTTC.

This rearrangement joins TRBV19 to TRBJ2-1; D tentatively reads TRBD1 or TRBD2 (6 bases each). V lost 4 bases to trimming and J lost 5 bases, with 24 bases between them. The CDR3 extends over 18 amino acids. Germline CDR1 LNHDA, CDR2 SQIVND (reference sequence). The CDR3 protein is CASSRGATGAKVNNEQFF. The CDR3 DNA reads TGTGCCAGTAGTAGGGGGGCTACGGGGGCCAAGGTGAACAATGAGCAGTTCTTC.

This clonotype was observed a single time. A much larger clone lies a single base off, so this may be a read error. The genes are TRBV7-6 and TRBJ1-6; tentative D call: TRBD1 (6 bases). Trimming took 5 bases from V and 7 from J, leaving 12 bases between them. The CDR3 extends over 14 amino acids. Per germline, CDR1 SGHVS and CDR2 FNYEAQ. CDR3 in amino acids: CASSPRRGNSPLHF. The CDR3 region has the DNA TGTGCCAGCAGCCCCCGGAGGGGGAATTCACCCCTCCACTTT.

In this sample, this clonotype turned up a few times. The V call is TRBV6-2 or TRBV6-3, the J call TRBJ2-3; 7 nucleotides align to TRBD1. V dropped 1 base and J dropped 3; count of bases not matched to a gene: 7. Per germline, CDR1 MNHEY and CDR2 SVGEGT. The CDR3 is 16 amino acids. As DNA, the CDR3 is TGTGCCAGCAGTTACTTAGGGACAGAAGGGACAGATACGCAGTATTTT. It encodes CASSYLGTEGTDTQYF.

The V call is TRBV7-9, the J call TRBJ1-1; D remains ambiguous. This CDR3 is built from 15 residues. Trimming removed 1 base from V and 4 bases from J, with 13 bases in between. Germline CDR1 SEHNR, CDR2 FQNEAQ (reference sequence). Written as DNA, the CDR3 is TGTGCCAGCAGCTTAGATTTTCGGGGTGGCACTGAAGCTTTCTTT. Protein: CASSLDFRGGTEAFF.

The V and J genes are TRBV5-6 and TRBJ2-3; D is perhaps TRBD2 (6 bases). Germline CDR1 SGHDT, CDR2 YYEEEE. There are 13 residues in the CDR3. Deletions cut 4 bases from V and 4 bases from J, with 10 bases between. CDR3 loop: CASSPPSADTQYF. CDR3 nucleotide sequence: TGTGCCAGCAGCCCACCTAGCGCAGATACGCAGTATTTT.

This clonotype was seen a handful of times. The chain carries TRBV4-3 and TRBJ1-6; D gene uncertain. The CDR3 spans 16 residues. Germline values: CDR1 LGHNA, CDR2 YSLEER. V was pared by 0 bases and J by 10 bases, with 16 bases between. The CDR3 sequence is CASSQEIHSPSSPLHF. Written as DNA, the CDR3 is TGCGCCAGCAGCCAAGAAATCCACAGCCCAAGCTCACCCCTCCACTTT.

This clonotype was counted a few times. The chain recombines TRBV11-2 with TRBJ2-7; 10 nucleotides line up with TRBD1. Unmatched junction bases numbered 7, after V lost 4 bases and J lost 4 bases. This CDR3 has 15 amino acids. Germline CDR1 reads SGHAT; CDR2 reads FQNNGV. The CDR3: CASSSQGQGTYEQYF. The CDR3 coding sequence is TGTGCCAGCAGCTCGCAGGGACAGGGGACGTACGAGCAGTACTTC.

The genes are TRBV12-3 or TRBV12-4 and TRBJ2-2; no reliable D call. V was clipped by 6 bases and J by 7 bases, with 18 bases between them. The CDR3 runs to 15 residues. This CDR3 is CASSRHEPIGGELFF. As DNA, the CDR3 is TGTGCCAGCAGCCGGCATGAACCTATCGGCGGGGAGCTGTTTTTT.

The chain uses TRBV5-4 and TRBJ1-6; D is perhaps TRBD1 (5 bases). CDR3 length equals 16 residues. The germline V gene encodes CDR1 SGHNT and CDR2 YYREEE (reference sequence). V dropped 6 bases and J dropped 4 bases, with 17 bases sitting between them. The CDR3 bases are TGTGCCAGCACCCCCGATGGGGGGGAATATAATTCACCCCTCCACTTT. It is translated as CASTPDGGEYNSPLHF.

This clonotype has more than one count but fewer than ten. The rearrangement joins TRBV20-1 to TRBJ2-1, with TRBD2 identical over 9 bases. Per the germline V gene, CDR1 is DFQATT and CDR2 is SNEGSKA (reference sequence). V dropped 0 bases and J dropped 4; count of bases not matched to a gene: 7. The CDR3 covers 16 residues. The CDR3 DNA reads as TGCAGTGCTAGAGATCTGGGCCTAGCGGGGTACAATGAGCAGTTCTTC. The encoded protein is CSARDLGLAGYNEQFF.

The CDR3 region has the DNA TGTGCCAGCAGTCCCAGAATTTCTTCCTACGAGCAGTACTTC. Amino acids: CASSPRISSYEQYF. This chain joins TRBV28 and TRBJ2-7, with no clear D. CDR3 length equals 14 residues. Germline CDR1 and CDR2: MDHEN and SYDVKM. Between the trimmed V and J ends, which lost 5 bases and 1 base, there was a span of 12 bases. The variable domain in full, completed from reference TRBV28 and TRBJ2-7, reads DVKVTQSSRYLVKRTGEKVFLECVQDMDHENMFWYRQDPGLGLRLIYFSYDVKMKEKGDIPEGYSVSREKKERFSLILESASTNQTSMYLCASSPRISSYEQYFGPGTRLTVT.

This clonotype was seen ten or more times. This chain uses TRBV7-9 with TRBJ1-2; D may be TRBD1 (5 bases). This CDR3 region has 13 residues. Germline lookup yields CDR1 SEHNR and CDR2 FQNEAQ (reference sequence). The V end lost 1 base, the J end lost 8 bases, and 11 bases lay between the germline ends. CDR3 loop: CASSLVQGEGYTF. Here the CDR3 DNA reads TGTGCCAGCAGCTTAGTCCAGGGTGAGGGCTACACCTTC.

Here the CDR3 reads CASSSLPLGSGANVLTF. The DNA of the CDR3 is TGTGCCAGCAGTTCCCTCCCACTCGGCTCTGGGGCCAACGTCCTGACTTTC. The chain carries TRBV28 and TRBJ2-6; D unresolved. Germline V gene data show CDR1 as MDHEN and CDR2 as SYDVKM. Between the trimmed V and J ends, which lost 4 bases and 0 bases, there was a span of 13 bases. The CDR3 runs 17 residues.

About this clonotype: A much bigger clone sits one base away, suggesting this may be a read error. The rearrangement joins TRBV7-8 to TRBJ2-2; 9 bases agree with TRBD1. The CDR3 runs to 15 residues. Germline lookup yields CDR1 SGHVS and CDR2 FQNEAQ. The CDR3 coding sequence is TGTGCCAGCAGCTCGACAGGGGGTATCACCGTGGAGCTGTTTTTT. Its protein product is CASSSTGGITVELFF.

The V and J genes are TRBV20-1 and TRBJ2-5; 11 bases line up with TRBD2. Unmatched junction bases numbered 9, after V lost 4 bases and J lost 5 bases. The CDR3 is made up of 15 amino acids. Germline CDR1 DFQATT, CDR2 SNEGSKA (reference sequence). CDR3 sequence (DNA): TGCAGTGCTACCCGACTAGCGGGGCCCCAGGAGACCCAGTACTTC. Residues: CSATRLAGPQETQYF.

The V and J genes are TRBV20-1 and TRBJ1-5; 7 bases fit TRBD1. The CDR3 sequence is 15 residues long. After removal of 3 bases from V and 3 bases from J, the junction contained 8 bases not matched to a gene. Germline CDR1 reads DFQATT; CDR2 reads SNEGSKA (reference sequence). The DNA for the CDR3 is TGCAGTGCTAGCAGTCTAGGGGGCAACAATCAGCCCCAGCATTTT. It is translated as CSASSLGGNNQPQHF.

This rearrangement joins TRBV3-1 to TRBJ2-7, with D perhaps matching TRBD2 (6 bases). The CDR3 runs to 16 residues. V shed 4 bases and J shed 0 bases, with 16 bases lying between them. In germline, CDR1 is LGHDT, CDR2 YNNKEL (reference sequence). The CDR3 coding sequence is TGTGCCAGCAGCCTCACGGGCGGGGTATCCTCCTACGAGCAGTACTTC. Amino acid sequence: CASSLTGGVSSYEQYF.